Each of the 20 T cell receptor beta chains below was sequenced from the same sample in a study of PD-1 blockade in classical Hodgkin lymphoma. Sequencing used immunoSEQ multiplex PCR; TCRdb keeps in-frame clones, though not all of them. The sample holds more than 15,000 clones, 65% to 85% seen once. Time point in this sample: cycle 4 day 1 (C4D1), after more than five weeks of nivolumab. Each and every patient relapsed after autologous stem cell transplantation, and patients got differing brentuximab vedotin exposure. Out of thawed PBMCs, magnetic negative selection purified CD4+ T cells. This material consisted of CD4+ T cells from blood, taken before the fourth cycle of nivolumab. These receptors were collected from a human donor with classical Hodgkin lymphoma.

This clone occurred once. The V call is TRBV28, the J call TRBJ2-7; 8 nucleotides line up with TRBD2. Germline V CDR1 and CDR2: MDHEN, SYDVKM. The CDR3 runs 15 residues. J was trimmed by 0 bases and V by 6 bases; bases with no gene match: 7. CDR3 amino acids: CASSLSGSFSYEQYF. In nucleotides, the CDR3 is TGTGCCAGCAGCCTCAGCGGGAGCTTCTCCTACGAGCAGTACTTC.

The table lists this clone with a few counts. This chain uses TRBV6-5 with TRBJ1-2; D remains ambiguous. The CDR3 contains 10 residues. Germline CDR1 MNHEY, CDR2 SVGAGI. V was trimmed by 8 bases and J by 6 bases, leaving 7 bases between them. CDR3: CASRGNGYTF. The CDR3 DNA follows: TGTGCCAGCCGGGGTAATGGCTACACCTTC.

The chain uses TRBV18 and TRBJ1-1, with D tentatively TRBD1 (5 bases). Germline V gene lookup returns CDR1 KGHSH and CDR2 LQKENI. Deletions cut 2 bases from V and 2 bases from J, with 21 bases between. This CDR3 region has 18 residues. CDR3 DNA sequence: TGTGCCAGCTCACCAGGGGCGATCGGGGGTTCGGGTAACACTGAAGCTTTCTTT. Translated: CASSPGAIGGSGNTEAFF.

This clone has only one observation. This sequence joins TRBV28 and TRBJ2-3; weak D call: TRBD2 (5 bases). V lost 6 bases and J lost 4, with 11 bases in between. The germline V gene has CDR1 MDHEN and CDR2 SYDVKM. This CDR3 has 13 amino acids. CDR3 sequence reads: CASSKLGADTQYF. CDR3 sequence (DNA): TGTGCCAGCAGCAAACTAGGAGCAGATACGCAGTATTTT.

This sequence joins TRBV6-1 and TRBJ1-4, with D unresolved. The CDR3 sequence is 16 residues long. Germline V lookup: CDR1 MNHNS, CDR2 SASEGT. V was pared by 0 bases and J by 7 bases, with 15 bases between. The CDR3 spells CASSEALLGSGEKLFF. DNA for the CDR3: TGTGCCAGCAGTGAAGCGCTTCTAGGGTCTGGTGAAAAACTGTTTTTT.

This clone was found a few times. The rearrangement links TRBV5-1 to TRBJ2-7; tentatively, D is TRBD2 (5 bases). V dropped 4 bases and J dropped 6 bases, with 17 bases sitting between them. Germline loops: CDR1 SGHRS, CDR2 YFSETQ. The CDR3 totals 14 residues. CDR3 sequence reads: CASSLALDLGEQYF. The CDR3 bases are TGCGCCAGCAGCCTAGCATTGGATCTGGGCGAGCAGTACTTC.

The rearrangement uses TRBV6-5 and TRBJ1-3; possible D gene TRBD1, 6 bases. The V gene's germline CDR1 is MNHEY and CDR2 SVGAGI. The CDR3 covers 15 residues. Between the trimmed V and J ends, which lost 6 bases and 0 bases, there was a span of 12 bases. The CDR3 here is CASRNTGSSGNTIYF. Here the CDR3 DNA reads TGTGCCAGCAGGAATACAGGGAGCTCTGGAAACACCATATATTTT.

The V and J genes are TRBV6-1 and TRBJ1-3, with D perhaps TRBD1 (6 bases). Trimming pared 5 bases from V and 0 bases from J, leaving 11 bases between. Germline CDR1 reads MNHNS; CDR2 reads SASEGT. The CDR3 runs 15 residues. The CDR3 region is CASSFRGNSGNTIYF. The CDR3 DNA follows: TGTGCCAGCAGTTTCAGGGGTAACTCTGGAAACACCATATATTTT.

This clone was counted between two and nine times. The rearrangement uses TRBV7-9 and TRBJ1-1; no firm D call. Germline V gives CDR1 SEHNR, CDR2 FQNEAQ (reference sequence). The CDR3 is 14 residues long. V was pared by 5 bases and J by 1 base, with 11 bases between. CDR3 loop: CASSPPLWNTEAFF. For the CDR3, the DNA is TGTGCCAGCAGCCCCCCTCTATGGAACACTGAAGCTTTCTTT.

The V gene is TRBV6-5, the J gene TRBJ2-7; perhaps D is TRBD1 or TRBD2 (5 bases each). CDR3 length: 13 amino acids. Germline CDR1 MNHEY, CDR2 SVGAGI. V gave up 5 bases and J gave up 3 bases, with 11 bases separating them. The CDR3 DNA reads TGTGCCAGCAGTCCCCGGGGCGTCTACGAGCAGTACTTC. Translation gives CASSPRGVYEQYF.

The chain has TRBV2 and TRBJ1-3; D unclear. The CDR3 has 13 amino acids. CDR1 SNHLY and CDR2 FYNNEI come from the germline V gene. V lost 6 bases to trimming and J lost 0 bases, with 6 bases between them. The CDR3 protein is CASRESSGNTIYF. The CDR3, as DNA: TGTGCCAGCAGGGAAAGCTCTGGAAACACCATATATTTT.

The genes are TRBV25-1 and TRBJ2-1; the match to TRBD2 covers 13 bases. Per germline, CDR1 MGHDK and CDR2 SYGVNS. V trimming: 3 bases; J trimming: 8 bases; junction bases outside the gene matches: 7. The CDR3 sequence is 16 residues long. CDR3 in amino acids: CASSDPTSGRSDEQFF. The CDR3 nucleotides read TGTGCCAGCAGTGACCCGACTAGCGGGAGGAGCGATGAGCAGTTCTTC.

The rearrangement joins TRBV11-3 to TRBJ2-1, with D hard to call. Trimming cost V 1 base and J 1 base, with 8 bases left between them. The germline CDR1 and CDR2 sequences are SGHNT and YENEEA. The length of the CDR3 is 15 residues. CDR3: CASSLGSLSYNEQFF. The CDR3 region has the DNA TGTGCCAGCAGCTTAGGGTCCCTATCCTACAATGAGCAGTTCTTC.

This chain uses TRBV7-9 with TRBJ2-3, with 11 bases that match TRBD2. The CDR3 extends over 16 amino acids. CDR1 and CDR2 (germline): SEHNR, FQNEAQ (reference sequence). With V trimmed by 1 base and J by 5 bases, 5 bases remained unmatched. The CDR3 protein is CASSLGLSGRVDTQYF. In DNA form, the CDR3 reads TGTGCCAGCAGCTTAGGCCTTAGCGGGAGGGTAGATACGCAGTATTTT.

The chain carries TRBV5-1 and TRBJ2-2; weak D call: TRBD2 (6 bases). V lost 4 bases and J lost 4, with 20 bases in between. The V gene's germline CDR1 is SGHRS and CDR2 YFSETQ. There are 17 residues in the CDR3. CDR3 coding DNA: TGCGCCAGCAGCATTAAGCGGGCCGGGGCGACCACCGGGGAGCTGTTTTTT. Amino acid sequence: CASSIKRAGATTGELFF. Variable domain in full (rest from reference TRBV5-1 and TRBJ2-2): KAGVTQTPRYLIKTRGQQVTLSCSPISGHRSVSWYQQTPGQGLQFLFEYFSETQRNKGNFPGRFSGRQFSNSRSEMNVSTLELGDSALYLCASSIKRAGATTGELFFGEGSRLTVL.

The chain links TRBV21-1 to TRBJ2-7. TRBV21-1 is listed as a pseudogene. The CDR3 is 13 amino acids. The CDR3 DNA reads as TGTGCCAGCAGAATAGACGCAAACTACGAGCAGTACTTC. Encoded protein: CASRIDANYEQYF.

The chain combines TRBV25-1 with TRBJ1-3, with D tentatively TRBD1 (5 bases). The length of the CDR3 is 12 residues. Germline V CDR1 and CDR2: MGHDK, SYGVNS. V was shortened by 6 bases and J by 4 bases, with 7 bases between the two germline ends. CDR3 amino acids: CASRGLGNTIYF. CDR3 DNA: TGTGCCAGCAGGGGGCTCGGAAACACCATATATTTT.

This clone appeared a single time. V is TRBV7-9 and J is TRBJ2-3; the D is unclear. This CDR3 spans 12 amino acids. V shed 4 bases and J shed 3 bases, with 5 bases lying between them. Per the germline V gene, CDR1 is SEHNR and CDR2 is FQNEAQ (reference sequence). This CDR3 is CASSSATDTQYF. The CDR3 DNA follows: TGTGCCAGCAGCTCGGCTACAGATACGCAGTATTTT.

The V gene is TRBV10-3, the J gene TRBJ2-7; tentatively, D is TRBD2 (6 bases). Germline loops: CDR1 ENHRY, CDR2 SYGVKD. V was clipped by 2 bases and J by 13 bases, with 12 bases between them. CDR3 length: 11 amino acids. CDR3 loop: CAISEGRDSYF. CDR3 DNA sequence: TGTGCCATCAGTGAGGGGCGGGATTCCTACTTC.

The chain has TRBV19 and TRBJ1-1; D call uncertain. Germline loops: CDR1 LNHDA, CDR2 SQIVND (reference sequence). V was pared by 3 bases and J by 8 bases, with 16 bases between. The CDR3 is made up of 14 amino acids. This CDR3 reads CASSMGRPASEAFF. The CDR3 nucleotides read TGTGCCAGTAGTATGGGGAGGCCTGCGTCAGAAGCTTTCTTT.